This T cell receptor (beta chain) is from a study of CD8 T cells in ankylosing spondylitis. Study outcomes and limitations: The study identified a TCR beta motif of eight highly homologous variants that appeared characteristic of ankylosing spondylitis blood.

Molecular-barcoded quantitative 5'-RACE produced these TCR beta libraries. MiXCR, applied by TCRdb to the 5' RACE reads, yields one record per CDR3 protein. The sample contains about 510,000 distinct CDR3 sequences, about 5% of which appear only once. This clonotype was observed at least ten times. Its antigen remains unidentified. This CDR3 region has 11 residues. The V end was cut by 4 bases, the J end by 10 bases, with 9 bases between. The sequenced sample was blood, either unsorted or a sorted T cell fraction (not recorded which). The TCR sequence derives from a male donor with ankylosing spondylitis. The chain carries TRBV12-3 or TRBV12-4 and TRBJ2-3; D call uncertain. In DNA form, the CDR3 reads TGTGCCAGCAGTTCTAAGAAGGCGCAGTATTTT. This translates into CASSSKKAQYF.